This is a list of T cell receptor beta chains from one sample in a study of T-cell memory formation after mild COVID-19. TCRdb analysed the 5' RACE reads with MiXCR anew, one entry per CDR3 protein. The table lists roughly 340,000 distinct CDR3 sequences, approximately 15% of them singletons, with 20% to 25% in the top ten. Sequenced material: PBMCs or a T cell subset sorted from them (not recorded which). Receptors originate from a man younger than 35 who had mild COVID-19 (a few samples of this study predate the infection). Cell type and time point are not known. The CDR3 runs from the conserved cysteine through the conserved F or W. D genes are given only for firm matches. Size is omitted from some rows. Given values are once, few, many or a class for expanded clones.

j_call d_call clone_size v_call cdr3_length cdr3_nt cdr3_aa
TRBJ2-1 TRBD1 few TRBV5-8 14 TGTGCCAGCAGCCTCCCGGGACAGGACAATGAGCAGTTCTTC CASSLPGQDNEQFF
TRBJ2-7 TRBD1 NA TRBV15 16 TGTGCCACCAGCAGAGTTACGGGACAGGAGAGCTACGAGCAGTACTTC CATSRVTGQESYEQYF
TRBJ2-3 NA many TRBV5-5 16 TGTGCCAGCAGCTTCCCGCCGGGAACTTACACAGATACGCAGTATTTT CASSFPPGTYTDTQYF
TRBJ2-3 NA many TRBV5-1 14 TGCGCCAGCAGCTTGGGCGGGTCCACAGATACGCAGTATTTT CASSLGGSTDTQYF
TRBJ2-2 NA NA TRBV4-3 16 TGCGCCAGCAGCCAAGGATTAGCAGGGAACACCGGGGAGCTGTTTTTT CASSQGLAGNTGELFF
TRBJ1-5 NA few TRBV4-1 15 TGCGCCAGCAGCCTCCACCGGGGCGGGTATCAGCCCCAGCATTTT CASSLHRGGYQPQHF
TRBJ2-2 NA NA TRBV7-2 17 TGTGCCAGCAGCTTCTCGGGGGGCTTCACGAACACCGGGGAGCTGTTTTTT CASSFSGGFTNTGELFF
TRBJ1-1 NA NA TRBV6-5 14 TGTGCCAGCAGACAGGGCATGGGAAACACTGAAGCTTTCTTT CASRQGMGNTEAFF
TRBJ2-1 TRBD2 few TRBV11-2 15 TGTGCCAGCAGCTTAGTGCGGGGGGGCATGGATGAGCAGTTCTTC CASSLVRGGMDEQFF
TRBJ1-2 NA NA TRBV24-1 12 TGTGCCACCAGTGATTCCAGGGGTGGCTACACCTTC CATSDSRGGYTF
TRBJ2-7 TRBD2 many TRBV5-1 15 TGCGCCAGCAGCTTGCTAGCGGGGGACTCCTACGAGCAGTACTTC CASSLLAGDSYEQYF
TRBJ2-3 NA NA TRBV7-9 13 TGTGCCAGCGGTCGGTCGGGCACAGATACGCAGTATTTT CASGRSGTDTQYF
TRBJ1-2 NA NA TRBV4-2 14 TGTGCCAGCAGCCAAGATGGGACGGCTTATGGCTACACCTTC CASSQDGTAYGYTF
TRBJ2-3 TRBD2 once TRBV6-5 16 TGTGCCAGCAGTCCCTACCTAGCGGGAGGCACAGATACGCAGTATTTT CASSPYLAGGTDTQYF
TRBJ2-5 NA NA TRBV7-2 13 TGTGCCAGCAGCTTAAAAGAGATCGGGACCCAGTACTTC CASSLKEIGTQYF
TRBJ1-6 NA NA TRBV20-1 16 TGCAGTGCGTCCCAGGTACCCGCCGGGTATAATTCACCCCTCCACTTT CSASQVPAGYNSPLHF
TRBJ2-6 TRBD1 many TRBV5-1 15 TGCGCCAGCAGTGCAGGGGGCTTCGGGGCCAACGTCCTGACTTTC CASSAGGFGANVLTF
TRBJ2-4 TRBD1 few TRBV2 13 TGTGCCAGCAGCGGGACAGGACCCACAATTCAGTACTTC CASSGTGPTIQYF
TRBJ2-3 NA NA TRBV2 11 TGTGCCAGCAGTGGTTACGATACGCAGTATTTT CASSGYDTQYF
TRBJ1-1 NA NA TRBV18 13 TGTGCCAGCTCACCGGCCCTGAACACTGAAGCTTTCTTT CASSPALNTEAFF
TRBJ1-5 NA NA TRBV7-2 15 TGTGCCAGCAGGGCAGGGGCGATGTGGTCACAGCCCCAGCATTTT CASRAGAMWSQPQHF
TRBJ2-2 NA few TRBV4-2 19 TGTGCCAGCAGCCAAGATGGGCTTCGGCCCTTTGCGTATACCGGGGAGCTGTTTTTT CASSQDGLRPFAYTGELFF
TRBJ1-4 TRBD1 many TRBV4-3 18 TGCGCCAGCAGCCAAGAAGGACCGGGACAGGGGAATGATGAAAAACTGTTTTTT CASSQEGPGQGNDEKLFF
TRBJ1-5 NA NA TRBV4-1 17 TGCGCCAGCAGCCAAGCCTTTGCCCACCCCATGGCGAAGCCCCAGCATTTT CASSQAFAHPMAKPQHF
TRBJ1-3 NA few TRBV5-5 15 TGTGCCAGCAGCTCACGGACCGGTTTCGGAAACACCATATATTTT CASSSRTGFGNTIYF
TRBJ2-5 NA few TRBV4-2 13 TGTGCCAGCAGCCAAGAGCCGAGGGGGGTCCAGTACTTC CASSQEPRGVQYF
TRBJ1-2 NA few TRBV20-1 10 TGCAGTGTACGGTCCTATGGCTACACCTTC CSVRSYGYTF
TRBJ2-5 TRBD1 few TRBV20-1 14 TGCAGTGGCTGGGACAGGGGAGGTAAAGAGACCCAGTACTTC CSGWDRGGKETQYF